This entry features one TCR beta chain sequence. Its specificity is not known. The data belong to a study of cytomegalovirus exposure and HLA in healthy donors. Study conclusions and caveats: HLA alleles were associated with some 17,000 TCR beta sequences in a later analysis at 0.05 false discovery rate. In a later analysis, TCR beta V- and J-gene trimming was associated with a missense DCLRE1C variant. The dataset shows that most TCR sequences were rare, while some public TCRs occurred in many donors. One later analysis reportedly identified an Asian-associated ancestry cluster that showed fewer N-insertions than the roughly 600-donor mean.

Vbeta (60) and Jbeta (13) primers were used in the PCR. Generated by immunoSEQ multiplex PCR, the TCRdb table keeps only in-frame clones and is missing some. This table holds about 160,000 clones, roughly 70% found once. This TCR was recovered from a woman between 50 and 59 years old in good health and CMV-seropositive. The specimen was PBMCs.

Here the CDR3 DNA reads TGTGCCAGTAGTCCCGGGACAGGGACTAGCACAGATACGCAGTATTTT. As protein: CASSPGTGTSTDTQYF. The chain carries TRBV19 and TRBJ2-3; 9 nucleotides line up with TRBD1. This CDR3 has 16 residues. From germline, CDR1 is LNHDA and CDR2 SQIVND (reference sequence). The ends lost 5 bases at V and 0 bases at J; junction bases unmatched: 6.